The rows below give T cell receptor beta chains drawn from one sample of a study of blood T cell repertoires in COVID-19. TCRdb's copy holds only in-frame clones and misses some; the assay was immunoSEQ multiplex PCR. The sample consists of some 220,000 clones, about 84% of them appearing once. Sequencing was done on a sample of peripheral blood. All receptors derive from a human donor in a cohort sampled during active COVID-19. Both conserved end residues are part of each CDR3. D genes are given only for firm matches. Expanded clones are given a class, and other clones once, few, many or no size at all.

abundance: .
d_gene: TRBD1
j_gene: TRBJ1-2
v_gene: TRBV19
CDR3nt: TGTGCCAGTAGTATATCCTCGGGACAGTATTTAGGCTACACCTTC
CDR3aa: CASSISSGQYLGYTF

abundance: .
d_gene: .
j_gene: TRBJ2-5
v_gene: TRBV14
CDR3nt: TGTGCCAGCAGCCCCCTGGGCAGGGAGACCCAGTACTTC
CDR3aa: CASSPLGRETQYF

abundance: .
d_gene: .
j_gene: TRBJ2-1
v_gene: TRBV9
CDR3nt: TGTGCCAGCAGCACACACCAGTACAATGAGCAGTTCTTC
CDR3aa: CASSTHQYNEQFF

abundance: .
d_gene: TRBD2
j_gene: TRBJ2-7
v_gene: TRBV28
CDR3nt: TGTGCCAGCAGTCCGGGGGGCTACGAGCAGTACTTC
CDR3aa: CASSPGGYEQYF

abundance: once
d_gene: TRBD2
j_gene: TRBJ2-7
v_gene: TRBV2
CDR3nt: TGTGCCAGCAGTGTGGGGCCGGCGGGGGGGCCGTCTAGCGAGCAGTACTTC
CDR3aa: CASSVGPAGGPSSEQYF

abundance: .
d_gene: .
j_gene: TRBJ1-5
v_gene: TRBV5-6
CDR3nt: TGTGCCAGCAGCTTAATGACAGGTCTTCAGCCCCAGCATTTT
CDR3aa: CASSLMTGLQPQHF

abundance: .
d_gene: .
j_gene: TRBJ1-1
v_gene: TRBV29-1
CDR3nt: TGCAGCGCAATGGGCAGTAAAGCTTTCTTT
CDR3aa: CSAMGSKAFF

abundance: .
d_gene: .
j_gene: TRBJ2-3
v_gene: TRBV12-3/TRBV12-4
CDR3nt: TGTGCCAGCAGTTTGTCCGGGGCAGATACGCAGTATTTT
CDR3aa: CASSLSGADTQYF

abundance: once
d_gene: TRBD1
j_gene: TRBJ1-2
v_gene: TRBV11-3
CDR3nt: TGTGCCAGCAGCTTGGGACAGGGTAATTATGGCTACACCTTC
CDR3aa: CASSLGQGNYGYTF

abundance: .
d_gene: .
j_gene: TRBJ2-1
v_gene: TRBV24-1
CDR3nt: TGTGCCACCAGTGACCCCGGCGGCGGGTCCTCCTACAATGAGCAGTTCTTC
CDR3aa: CATSDPGGGSSYNEQFF

abundance: once
d_gene: .
j_gene: TRBJ1-3
v_gene: TRBV5-5
CDR3nt: TGTGCCAGCAGCTTGGGGACAGCGGGGGGAAACACCATATATTTT
CDR3aa: CASSLGTAGGNTIYF

abundance: .
d_gene: .
j_gene: TRBJ2-7
v_gene: TRBV6-5
CDR3nt: TGTGCCAGCAGGTCCAACGAGGCGCCCGGGGGTGAGCAGTACTTC
CDR3aa: CASRSNEAPGGEQYF

abundance: .
d_gene: .
j_gene: TRBJ2-7
v_gene: TRBV6-1
CDR3nt: TGTGCCAGCAGTGAAAGGAGGGGGCGTAGTGACGAGCAGTACTTC
CDR3aa: CASSERRGRSDEQYF

abundance: .
d_gene: TRBD1
j_gene: TRBJ2-5
v_gene: TRBV28
CDR3nt: TGTGCCAGCAGTTTACAGGGGGTGCAAGAGACCCAGTACTTC
CDR3aa: CASSLQGVQETQYF

abundance: .
d_gene: .
j_gene: TRBJ2-7
v_gene: TRBV3-1/TRBV3-2
CDR3nt: TGTGCCAGCAGCCCCTCGGGAACCTACGAGCAGTACTTC
CDR3aa: CASSPSGTYEQYF

abundance: medium-sized
d_gene: .
j_gene: TRBJ1-2
v_gene: TRBV21-1
CDR3nt: TGTGCCAGCAGCACGACAGGGACGGGCTATGGCTACACCTTC
CDR3aa: CASSTTGTGYGYTF

abundance: many
d_gene: .
j_gene: TRBJ2-4
v_gene: TRBV14
CDR3nt: TGTGCCAGCAGCCAACTGAACGAGGACATTCAGTACTTC
CDR3aa: CASSQLNEDIQYF

abundance: .
d_gene: TRBD2
j_gene: TRBJ2-2
v_gene: TRBV19
CDR3nt: TGTGCCAGTAGTCACTATGCTCCCAGCGGGAGCATTGACACCGGGGAGCTGTTTTTT
CDR3aa: CASSHYAPSGSIDTGELFF

abundance: few
d_gene: .
j_gene: TRBJ1-1
v_gene: TRBV12-2
CDR3nt: TGTGCAAGTCGAAATGACCACCCGGGACAGGGGTGGACTGAAGCTTTCTTT
CDR3aa: CASRNDHPGQGWTEAFF

abundance: .
d_gene: TRBD2
j_gene: TRBJ2-3
v_gene: TRBV19
CDR3nt: TGTGCCAGTAGCTTCCTTGCGGGGGGTCGTTCAGATACGCAGTATTTT
CDR3aa: CASSFLAGGRSDTQYF

abundance: .
d_gene: TRBD1
j_gene: TRBJ1-2
v_gene: TRBV18
CDR3nt: TGTGCCAGCTCACCACCCATAGGGACAGGGTCGTATGGCTACACCTTC
CDR3aa: CASSPPIGTGSYGYTF

abundance: .
d_gene: TRBD2
j_gene: TRBJ2-3
v_gene: TRBV19
CDR3nt: TGTGCCAGTAGTATCGGTACTAGCGGGAGTTTATGGACAGATACGCAGTATTTT
CDR3aa: CASSIGTSGSLWTDTQYF

abundance: .
d_gene: .
j_gene: TRBJ2-2
v_gene: TRBV7-3
CDR3nt: TGTGCCAGCAGCCCCCGGAGCGCCGGGGAGCTGTTTTTT
CDR3aa: CASSPRSAGELFF

abundance: .
d_gene: .
j_gene: TRBJ1-2
v_gene: TRBV28
CDR3nt: TGTGCCAGCAGTTTAACCGCAGGGAACTATGGCTACACCTTC
CDR3aa: CASSLTAGNYGYTF

abundance: .
d_gene: .
j_gene: TRBJ1-2
v_gene: TRBV28
CDR3nt: TGTGCCTCCGGGACAACCTATGGCTACACCTTC
CDR3aa: CASGTTYGYTF

abundance: .
d_gene: TRBD2
j_gene: TRBJ2-7
v_gene: TRBV5-4
CDR3nt: TGTGCCAGCAGCTCCGGACTAGACTCCTACGAGCAGTACTTC
CDR3aa: CASSSGLDSYEQYF

abundance: .
d_gene: TRBD2
j_gene: TRBJ2-4
v_gene: TRBV11-2
CDR3nt: TGTGCCAGCAGCCGGGGGGTCCTGGAATCACGGTACTTC
CDR3aa: CASSRGVLESRYF

abundance: few
d_gene: .
j_gene: TRBJ1-4
v_gene: TRBV5-1
CDR3nt: TGCGCCAGCAGCCCGGGAGACAGAGCAACTAATGAAAAACTGTTTTTT
CDR3aa: CASSPGDRATNEKLFF

abundance: .
d_gene: .
j_gene: TRBJ1-1
v_gene: TRBV28
CDR3nt: TGTGCCAGCAGTTTCCCTCAGGCCCTACGGAACACTGAAGCTTTCTTT
CDR3aa: CASSFPQALRNTEAFF

abundance: .
d_gene: .
j_gene: TRBJ1-5
v_gene: TRBV6-5
CDR3nt: TGTGCCAGCAGTTACTCGGGAGGATCGAGGAAGACCCAGCATTTT
CDR3aa: CASSYSGGSRKTQHF

abundance: many
d_gene: TRBD1
j_gene: TRBJ1-5
v_gene: TRBV28
CDR3nt: TGTGCCAGCAGATACCAACAGGGGGGCAATCAGCCCCAGCATTTT
CDR3aa: CASRYQQGGNQPQHF

abundance: .
d_gene: TRBD2
j_gene: TRBJ2-2
v_gene: TRBV3-1/TRBV3-2
CDR3nt: TGTGCCAGCACCCCAGGGACTAGCTACACCGGGGAGCTGTTTTTT
CDR3aa: CASTPGTSYTGELFF

abundance: .
d_gene: TRBD1
j_gene: TRBJ2-5
v_gene: TRBV7-2
CDR3nt: TGTGCCAGCACCCCCGGGACAGGACATAGTGAGACCCAGTACTTC
CDR3aa: CASTPGTGHSETQYF

abundance: .
d_gene: TRBD1
j_gene: TRBJ1-2
v_gene: TRBV5-1
CDR3nt: TGCGCCAGCAAGACAGGGAATTATGGCTACACCTTC
CDR3aa: CASKTGNYGYTF

abundance: .
d_gene: TRBD2
j_gene: TRBJ2-3
v_gene: TRBV19
CDR3nt: TGTGCCAGTAGACCCCAGGGGACTAGGGTCACAGATACGCAGTATTTT
CDR3aa: CASRPQGTRVTDTQYF

abundance: .
d_gene: TRBD1
j_gene: TRBJ2-7
v_gene: TRBV5-5
CDR3nt: TGTGCCAGCAGCTTGGATCACACGCCGGGACAGGTGATCTTCGAGCAGTACTTC
CDR3aa: CASSLDHTPGQVIFEQYF

abundance: .
d_gene: .
j_gene: TRBJ1-5
v_gene: TRBV12-3/TRBV12-4
CDR3nt: TGTGCCAGCAGCCAGGGCGGCGGTCAGCCCCAGCATTTT
CDR3aa: CASSQGGGQPQHF

abundance: .
d_gene: .
j_gene: TRBJ2-7
v_gene: TRBV5-1
CDR3nt: TGCGCCAGCAGCTTGGCCTCGGGAGCGGGCGAGCAGTACTTC
CDR3aa: CASSLASGAGEQYF

abundance: once
d_gene: TRBD2
j_gene: TRBJ2-5
v_gene: TRBV4-1
CDR3nt: TGCGCCAGCAGCCAAGATGGGACTAGCGGTGCGTACCAAGAGACCCAGTACTTC
CDR3aa: CASSQDGTSGAYQETQYF

abundance: .
d_gene: TRBD1
j_gene: TRBJ2-7
v_gene: TRBV27
CDR3nt: TGTGCCAGCAGTTTAGGTCGGACAGGGGGCGTCTACGAGCAGTACTTC
CDR3aa: CASSLGRTGGVYEQYF

abundance: .
d_gene: .
j_gene: TRBJ1-4
v_gene: TRBV19
CDR3nt: TGTGCCAGTAGTCTAATGACAGGCTCTAATGAAAAACTGTTTTTT
CDR3aa: CASSLMTGSNEKLFF

abundance: .
d_gene: .
j_gene: TRBJ2-1
v_gene: TRBV3-1/TRBV3-2
CDR3nt: TGTGCCAGCAGCCAAGAGGCACCCAATGAGCAGTTCTTC
CDR3aa: CASSQEAPNEQFF

abundance: .
d_gene: TRBD1
j_gene: TRBJ1-4
v_gene: TRBV5-4
CDR3nt: TGTGCCAGCAGCTTTGGGACAGGTCTTACTAATGAAAAACTGTTTTTT
CDR3aa: CASSFGTGLTNEKLFF

abundance: .
d_gene: TRBD1
j_gene: TRBJ1-6
v_gene: TRBV28
CDR3nt: TGTGCCAGCAGTTTATACGGGACAGGGGATAATTCACCCCTCCACTTT
CDR3aa: CASSLYGTGDNSPLHF

abundance: .
d_gene: TRBD1
j_gene: TRBJ1-1
v_gene: TRBV2
CDR3nt: TGTGCCAGCAGTTCAGGGGGTTTGAACACTGAAGCTTTCTTT
CDR3aa: CASSSGGLNTEAFF

abundance: many
d_gene: .
j_gene: TRBJ1-5
v_gene: TRBV21-1
CDR3nt: TGTGCCAGCAGCAAATCGGGCGGGGATGGCCAGCCCCAGCATTTT
CDR3aa: CASSKSGGDGQPQHF

abundance: few
d_gene: .
j_gene: TRBJ1-1
v_gene: TRBV11-2
CDR3nt: TGTGCCAGCAGCTTTTCGGGGACTGAAGCTTTCTTT
CDR3aa: CASSFSGTEAFF

abundance: once
d_gene: .
j_gene: TRBJ2-5
v_gene: TRBV5-1
CDR3nt: TGCGCCAGCAGCTTAGGCGACAAAGGAGAGACCCAGTACTTC
CDR3aa: CASSLGDKGETQYF

abundance: .
d_gene: TRBD1
j_gene: TRBJ2-4
v_gene: TRBV5-1
CDR3nt: TGCGCCAGCAGCACGGGACAGGGGGCCCGAAACATTCAGTACTTC
CDR3aa: CASSTGQGARNIQYF

abundance: few
d_gene: .
j_gene: TRBJ1-5
v_gene: TRBV19
CDR3nt: TGTGCCAGTAGTACGCGTGGGGGGGGCGGTCAGCCCCAGCATTTT
CDR3aa: CASSTRGGGGQPQHF

abundance: .
d_gene: TRBD1
j_gene: TRBJ1-3
v_gene: TRBV5-1
CDR3nt: TGCGCCAGCAGCTCGCTGACAGGGGTGATAGGAAACACCATATATTTT
CDR3aa: CASSSLTGVIGNTIYF

abundance: .
d_gene: TRBD1
j_gene: TRBJ1-1
v_gene: TRBV9
CDR3nt: TGTGCCAGCAACAGACAGGGAGGATACACTGAAGCTTTCTTT
CDR3aa: CASNRQGGYTEAFF

abundance: .
d_gene: .
j_gene: TRBJ1-2
v_gene: TRBV6-6
CDR3nt: TGTGCCAGCAGTATGGGGACTGGACGTTATGGAGGCTACACCTTC
CDR3aa: CASSMGTGRYGGYTF

abundance: .
d_gene: TRBD1
j_gene: TRBJ1-4
v_gene: TRBV2
CDR3nt: TGTGCCAGCAGTGTCCAACAGGGGTTAGGTGAAAAACTGTTTTTT
CDR3aa: CASSVQQGLGEKLFF

abundance: .
d_gene: .
j_gene: TRBJ2-1
v_gene: TRBV6-6
CDR3nt: TGTGCCAGCAGTTACCCCACCAGATCATCCTACAATGAGCAGTTCTTC
CDR3aa: CASSYPTRSSYNEQFF

abundance: once
d_gene: TRBD2
j_gene: TRBJ2-1
v_gene: TRBV7-8
CDR3nt: TGTGCCAGCGGGGACTCCTTTGGCGGGGGGGCAATAAGGCAGTTCTTC
CDR3aa: CASGDSFGGGAIRQFF

abundance: .
d_gene: TRBD1
j_gene: TRBJ1-1
v_gene: TRBV2
CDR3nt: TGTGCCAGCAGTGGACAGGGAAGGACTGAAGCTTTCTTT
CDR3aa: CASSGQGRTEAFF